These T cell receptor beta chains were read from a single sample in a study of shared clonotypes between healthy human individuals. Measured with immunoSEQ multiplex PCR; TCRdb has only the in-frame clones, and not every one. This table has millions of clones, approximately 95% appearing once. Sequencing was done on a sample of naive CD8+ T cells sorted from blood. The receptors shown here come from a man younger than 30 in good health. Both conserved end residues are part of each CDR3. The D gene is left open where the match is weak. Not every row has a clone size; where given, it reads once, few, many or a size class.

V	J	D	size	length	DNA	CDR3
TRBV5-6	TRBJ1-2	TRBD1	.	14	TGTGCCAGCAGCTTGACGACAGGGGGGAATGGCTACACCTTC	CASSLTTGGNGYTF
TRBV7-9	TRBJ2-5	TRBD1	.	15	TGTGCCAGCAGCTCGTGGGACAGGGGTTGGGAGACCCAGTACTTC	CASSSWDRGWETQYF
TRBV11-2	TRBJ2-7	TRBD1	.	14	TGTGCCAGCAGCCCCGCGACAGGGGTAACCGAGCAGTACTTC	CASSPATGVTEQYF
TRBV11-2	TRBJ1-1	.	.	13	TGTGCCAGCAGCTTAGGAGGGAGGGCTGAAGCTTTCTTT	CASSLGGRAEAFF
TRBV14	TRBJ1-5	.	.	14	TGTGCCAACCTCTGGCAGGGGATATGCCAGCCCCAGCATTTT	CANLWQGICQPQHF
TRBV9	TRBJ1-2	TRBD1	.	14	TGTGCCAGCAGCGCATCAGGGGGCGTAAATGGCTACACCTTC	CASSASGGVNGYTF
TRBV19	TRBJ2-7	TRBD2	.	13	TGTGCCAGTAGTATAAGCGGGGTCTACGAGCAGTACTTC	CASSISGVYEQYF
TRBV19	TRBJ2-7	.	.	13	TGTGCCAGTAGGCCTAAAGACAGTTACGAGCAGTACTTC	CASRPKDSYEQYF
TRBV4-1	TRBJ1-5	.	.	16	TGCGCCAGCAGCCAAGTTTATGGGCGGGCAGACCAGCCCCAGCATTTT	CASSQVYGRADQPQHF
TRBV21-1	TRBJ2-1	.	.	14	TGTGCCAGCAGCAAACGGGACGATTACAATGAGCAGTTCTTC	CASSKRDDYNEQFF
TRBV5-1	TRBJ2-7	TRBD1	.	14	TGCGCCAGCAGCCCGGGACAGGGGAAGATCGAGCAGTACTTC	CASSPGQGKIEQYF
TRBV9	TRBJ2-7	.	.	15	TGTGCCAGCAGCCATAGGGCGGGACAGTCCTACGAGCAGTACTTC	CASSHRAGQSYEQYF
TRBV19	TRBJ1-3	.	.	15	TGTGCCAGTACCGCCGCGCTTTTTCCTGGAAACACCATATATTTT	CASTAALFPGNTIYF
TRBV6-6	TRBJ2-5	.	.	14	TGTGCCAGCAGTTACGTGGGGGGGGGCGAGACCCAGTACTTC	CASSYVGGGETQYF
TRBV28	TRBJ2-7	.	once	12	TGTGCCAGCTCAACAGGGACCTACGAGCAGTACTTC	CASSTGTYEQYF
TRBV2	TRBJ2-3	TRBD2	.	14	TGTGCCAGCACGGGACTAACGAACACAGATACGCAGTATTTT	CASTGLTNTDTQYF
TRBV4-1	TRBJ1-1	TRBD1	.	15	TGCGCCAGCAGCCAAGAACAGGGGGCGCTGACTGAAGCTTTCTTT	CASSQEQGALTEAFF
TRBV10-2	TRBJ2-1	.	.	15	TGCGCCAGCAGTGAGTCGGTGGCGGCCTACAATGAGCAGTTCTTC	CASSESVAAYNEQFF
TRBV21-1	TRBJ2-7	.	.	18	TGTGCCAGCAGTCGAAAGGGGGCGGCGGGAGGGCCGAGAGCCGAGCAGTACTTC	CASSRKGAAGGPRAEQYF
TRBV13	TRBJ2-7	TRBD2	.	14	TGTGCCAGCAGCTTACTAGCGGCCGCCTACGAGCAGTACTTC	CASSLLAAAYEQYF
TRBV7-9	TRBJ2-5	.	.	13	TGTGCCAGCAGCCCAACTTTTAGGGAGACCCAGTACTTC	CASSPTFRETQYF
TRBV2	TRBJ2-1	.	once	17	TGTGCCAGCAACGACCCACCCCAGGGGCACTACGACAATGAGCAGTTCTTC	CASNDPPQGHYDNEQFF
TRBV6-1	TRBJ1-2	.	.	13	TGTGCCAGCAGTGAAACAGGGTACTATGGCTACACCTTC	CASSETGYYGYTF
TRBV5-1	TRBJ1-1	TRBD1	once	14	TGCGCCAGCAGCTCGGACAGGCTGAACACTGAAGCTTTCTTT	CASSSDRLNTEAFF
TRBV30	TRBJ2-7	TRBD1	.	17	TGTGCCTGGAGTGCGGGGCTGGGACAGAAACACTCCTACGAGCAGTACTTC	CAWSAGLGQKHSYEQYF
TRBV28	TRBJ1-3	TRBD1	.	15	TGTGCCAGCAGTTTAACAGGGGACTCTGGAAACACCATATATTTT	CASSLTGDSGNTIYF
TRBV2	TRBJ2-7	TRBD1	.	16	TGTGCCAGCAGTGAATGGTTGACAGGGCAAACCTACGAGCAGTACTTC	CASSEWLTGQTYEQYF
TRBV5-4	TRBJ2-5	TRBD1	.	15	TGTGCCAGCAGCATGGACAGGGGGCAAAGAGAGACCCAGTACTTC	CASSMDRGQRETQYF
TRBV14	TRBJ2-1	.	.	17	TGTGCCAGCAGCCAAGCAATAGGGTCCCAAAAGCGCGATGAGCAGTTCTTC	CASSQAIGSQKRDEQFF
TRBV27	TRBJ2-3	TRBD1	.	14	TGTGCCAGCAGTGTCGGACAGGGGGCAGATACGCAGTATTTT	CASSVGQGADTQYF
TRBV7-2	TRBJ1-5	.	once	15	TGTGCCAGCAGCTTATTCTCCGGTGGGGTTCAGCCCCAGCATTTT	CASSLFSGGVQPQHF
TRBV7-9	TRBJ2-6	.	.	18	TGTGCCAGCAGCTTAGTGGGCTACAGTGGCTCTGGGGCCAACGTCCTGACTTTC	CASSLVGYSGSGANVLTF
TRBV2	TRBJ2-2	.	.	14	TGTGCCACCTCGGGGTTAGAGAACACCGGGGAGCTGTTTTTT	CATSGLENTGELFF
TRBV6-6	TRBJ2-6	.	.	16	TGTGCCAGCAAGAACCGGGACTCCTCCCTTTCCAACGTCCTGACTTTC	CASKNRDSSLSNVLTF
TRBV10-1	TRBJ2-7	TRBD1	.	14	TGCGCCAGCAGCCACGGGACAGGGAGGGTCGAGCAGTACTTC	CASSHGTGRVEQYF
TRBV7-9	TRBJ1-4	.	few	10	TGTGCCATCATGGGCGGGAAACTGTTTTTT	CAIMGGKLFF
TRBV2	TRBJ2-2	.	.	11	TGTGCCCAAGGAGGATCCGGGGAGCTGTTTTTT	CAQGGSGELFF
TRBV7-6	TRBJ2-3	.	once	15	TGTGCCAGCAGCGTACTTCAGGGGAGCACAGATACGCAGTATTTT	CASSVLQGSTDTQYF